What follows are 8 T cell receptor beta chains derived from one specimen sequenced in a study of blood T cell repertoires in COVID-19. Sequenced by immunoSEQ multiplex PCR; TCRdb stores in-frame clones only, minus some. The data show 180,000 or so clones, roughly 85% seen once. Sequences were obtained from PBMCs or T cells enriched from blood (not recorded which). These receptors all come from a man aged 40-50 years who had recovered from COVID-19.

This clone has a single count. The chain carries TRBV11-2 and TRBJ2-2; a possible D gene is TRBD2 (6 bases). The CDR3 is 15 amino acids. The germline gives CDR1 SGHAT, CDR2 FQNNGV. Trimming shortened V by 1 base and J by 1 base, and 7 bases separated the two germline ends. CDR3 protein: CASSLVGGNTGELFF. CDR3 sequence (DNA): TGTGCCAGCAGCTTAGTGGGAGGGAACACCGGGGAGCTGTTTTTT.

The V and J genes are TRBV27 and TRBJ1-6; 9 nucleotides match TRBD1. The germline V gene has CDR1 MNHEY and CDR2 SMNVEV (reference sequence). The CDR3 covers 13 residues. V lost 10 bases, J lost 9 bases, and 7 bases stayed unmatched. For the CDR3, the DNA is TGTGCCACCTGGGGACAGGGAGGTTCACCCCTCCACTTT. This codes for CATWGQGGSPLHF.

The chain uses TRBV7-6 and TRBJ1-5, with 10 nucleotides matching TRBD1. In germline, CDR1 is SGHVS, CDR2 FNYEAQ. The CDR3 is made up of 15 amino acids. Trimming cost V 5 bases and J 5 bases; bases outside gene matches: 6. CDR3 in DNA: TGTGCCAGCAGCCATGACAGGGGGCGCGATCAGCCCCAGCATTTT. This gives the protein CASSHDRGRDQPQHF.

The V call is TRBV29-1, the J call TRBJ1-2; the match to TRBD1 covers 7 bases. V trimming: 8 bases; J trimming: 8 bases; junction bases outside the gene matches: 5. The CDR3 runs to 10 residues. CDR1 is SQVTM and CDR2 is ANQGSEA in the germline V gene. CDR3 DNA sequence: TGCAGCACTACAGGGGAAGGCTACACCTTC. Translating it yields CSTTGEGYTF.

The chain joins TRBV5-1 to TRBJ2-7; 10 positions match TRBD2. Germline lookup yields CDR1 SGHRS and CDR2 YFSETQ. The V gene end was trimmed by 4 bases and the J gene end by 4 bases; junction bases not matched to a gene: 8. The CDR3 runs to 15 residues. The CDR3 here is CASSIGLADQYEQYF. CDR3 nucleotides: TGCGCCAGCAGCATAGGACTAGCGGACCAATACGAGCAGTACTTC.

The table lists this clone with a few counts. The chain links TRBV10-3 to TRBJ2-1; TRBD2 might be the D (6 bases). Trimming removed 4 bases from V and 2 bases from J, with 12 bases in between. The CDR3 extends over 15 amino acids. Germline lookup yields CDR1 ENHRY and CDR2 SYGVKD. CDR3 amino acids: CAISAGTPPYNEQFF. The CDR3 nucleotides read TGTGCCATCAGTGCAGGGACTCCCCCCTACAATGAGCAGTTCTTC.

The J gene is TRBJ1-1, the V gene TRBV11-1; perhaps TRBD1 as D (5 bases). V was cut by 7 bases and J by 4 bases, with 13 bases left in between. This CDR3 contains 13 residues. Germline assignment: CDR1 SGHAT and CDR2 FQDESV (reference sequence). The CDR3 spells CASNLAGGTEAFF. The CDR3 bases are TGTGCCAGCAACCTCGCGGGGGGCACTGAAGCTTTCTTT.

Concerning this clone itself: At one end, the junction sequence differs from germline, possibly due to a read error. This chain uses TRBV3-1 (or the pseudogene TRBV3-2) with TRBJ1-3; 8 positions match TRBD1. The CDR3 totals 16 residues. Germline lookup yields CDR1 LGHDT and CDR2 YNNKEL (reference sequence). CDR3 amino acids: CASSKEGGTGGNTIYF. As DNA, the CDR3 is TGTGCCAGCAGCAAAGAAGGGGGGACAGGAGGAAACACCATATATTTT.